This T cell receptor beta chain was recovered during a study of response to subunit inactivated influenza vaccine. This clonotype occurred once. The antigen remains unidentified. With a much larger clone just one base away, this may be a read error. TCRdb used MiXCR to reprocess the RT-PCR reads, holding one entry per CDR3 protein. The table has about 500,000 distinct CDR3 sequences, 13% seen once. Overall study results and limits: There was a suggestion from the authors that each seasonal influenza vaccination recruits few new T cells.

The TCR originated in a man in his fifties who received an inactivated influenza vaccine. Sequenced here: PBMCs from blood, sampled roughly 46 days after vaccination.

DNA for the CDR3: TGTGCCAGCAGTTTAAATGCAGGGTCAGACACCGGGGAGCTGTTTTTT. Amino acid sequence: CASSLNAGSDTGELFF. This chain uses TRBV12-3 or TRBV12-4 with TRBJ2-2, with D maybe TRBD1 (5 bases). The CDR3 runs 16 residues. Trimming took off 2 bases at V and 3 bases at J, with 13 bases between the two ends.